The rows below give T cell receptor beta chains drawn from one sample of a study of glioma-infiltrating T cells after dendritic cell vaccination. Using immunoSEQ multiplex PCR, the repertoire was profiled, and TCRdb retains in-frame clones only, with some absent. The sample lists about 76,000 clones, more than 75% occurring once. The starting material was blood, obtained after dendritic cell vaccination. The receptors here all came from a human donor with glioblastoma. The CDR3 runs from the conserved cysteine through the conserved F or W. D genes are given only for firm matches. Size tells how often a clone was seen (once, few, many) or the class of an expanded clone, and some rows leave it out.

J	size	D	V	DNA	CDR3
TRBJ2-7	NA	TRBD2	TRBV9	TGTGCCAGCAGCGGGGGGAGACTAGCGGGAGCCGACTACGAGCAGTACTTC	CASSGGRLAGADYEQYF
TRBJ2-7	NA	NA	TRBV11-3	TGTGCCAGCAGCTCCGGAGGCAGCGTTTACGAGCAGTACTTC	CASSSGGSVYEQYF
TRBJ2-1	NA	NA	TRBV5-1	TGCGCCAGCAGTTACCAGGGAAGCTCCTACAATGAGCAGTTCTTC	CASSYQGSSYNEQFF
TRBJ2-4	NA	TRBD2	TRBV2	TGTGCCAGCAGTGAGGCGGGGGGGAACGGAAACATTCAGTACTTC	CASSEAGGNGNIQYF
TRBJ2-5	NA	TRBD2	TRBV14	TGTGCCAGCAGTCTAGCGGGGAGGGGGCAAGAGACCCAGTACTTC	CASSLAGRGQETQYF
TRBJ2-1	few	TRBD1	TRBV7-2	TGTGCCAGCACCCCCCAAGGGACAGGGTGGGGGGGTGAGCAGTTCTTC	CASTPQGTGWGGEQFF
TRBJ2-7	NA	TRBD2	TRBV7-9	TGTGCCAGCAGCTCCAGGACTAGTTCCGAGCAGTACTTC	CASSSRTSSEQYF
TRBJ2-7	NA	NA	TRBV11-2	TGTGCCAGCAGCTTTGGGGCCCTAACGGGCGAGCAGTACTTC	CASSFGALTGEQYF
TRBJ1-2	once	TRBD1	TRBV7-9	TGTGCCAGCAGCTCAGGGACAGGGATGGGAGGCTACACCTTC	CASSSGTGMGGYTF
TRBJ1-3	NA	NA	TRBV10-3	TGTGCCATCAGTGAGGCGGGGCCCAAGAACACCATATATTTT	CAISEAGPKNTIYF
TRBJ1-2	NA	NA	TRBV29-1	TGCAGCGTGGGGTTCGGGGGGAGGCTCATTTATGGCTACACCTTC	CSVGFGGRLIYGYTF
TRBJ1-1	NA	TRBD1	TRBV6-4	TGTGCCAGCAGTCCCACAGGGGTCTGGACTGAAGCTTTCTTT	CASSPTGVWTEAFF
TRBJ1-5	NA	NA	TRBV6-1	TGTGCCAGCAGTGACAGGTATCAGCCCCAGCATTTT	CASSDRYQPQHF
TRBJ1-6	once	NA	TRBV27	TGTGCCAGCAGTTTAGGCCATTATAATTCACCCCTCCACTTT	CASSLGHYNSPLHF
TRBJ2-7	NA	TRBD2	TRBV10-2	TGCGCCAGCGGGATTCCGCGGGGGGGCGCCTACGAGCAGTACTTC	CASGIPRGGAYEQYF
TRBJ1-1	NA	NA	TRBV19	TGTGCCAGTAGTATCAGCCAAACGGGCACTGAAGCTTTCTTT	CASSISQTGTEAFF
TRBJ1-2	NA	TRBD1	TRBV6-5	TGTGCCAGCAGTTACTCCGTACAGGGGGCGGGCTACACCTTC	CASSYSVQGAGYTF
TRBJ2-4	NA	TRBD2	TRBV30	TGTGCCTGGAGTGGTAGCGGGCTTTGGAACATTCAGTACTTC	CAWSGSGLWNIQYF
TRBJ2-1	NA	NA	TRBV6-5	TGTGCCAGCAGTTACTCGAGTGTCCGAGGCGATGAGCAGTTCTTC	CASSYSSVRGDEQFF
TRBJ2-5	NA	TRBD2	TRBV6-1	TGTGCCAGCAGTGAATACGCGGGGGGGATCTTGGTGACCCAGTACTTC	CASSEYAGGILVTQYF
TRBJ1-2	NA	NA	TRBV6-6	TGTGCCAGCAGTCCGGGGCAGGGGTCCTATGGCTACACCTTC	CASSPGQGSYGYTF
TRBJ2-3	NA	TRBD2	TRBV11-3	TGTGCCAGCAGCTTGAGGCTAGCGGGAGTGGATACGCAGTATTTT	CASSLRLAGVDTQYF
TRBJ2-7	NA	NA	TRBV7-9	TGTGCCAGCAGCCTGGGGCCCAAGCAGTACTTC	CASSLGPKQYF
TRBJ2-7	NA	NA	TRBV5-1	TGCGCCAGCAGCTTGGCCGGGGGGCGCTCCTACGAGCAGTACTTC	CASSLAGGRSYEQYF
TRBJ2-3	NA	NA	TRBV15	TGTGCCACCACGGGGAGAGGCCCCACAAGTGGTACGCAGTATTTT	CATTGRGPTSGTQYF
TRBJ2-7	NA	TRBD2	TRBV5-1	TGCGCCAGCAGCTTGGGTGGGACTAACTCCTACGAGCAGTACTTC	CASSLGGTNSYEQYF
TRBJ1-6	NA	NA	TRBV18	TGTGCCAGCTCCCGTGAACTCTATAATTCACCCCTCCACTTT	CASSRELYNSPLHF
TRBJ2-1	NA	TRBD1	TRBV7-2	TGTGCCAGCAGCTCGGGACAGGGCACCTACAATGAGCAGTTCTTC	CASSSGQGTYNEQFF
TRBJ2-7	NA	NA	TRBV27	TGTGCCAGCAAGCCTAGCGCGACTACTTTATACGAGCAGTACTTC	CASKPSATTLYEQYF
TRBJ2-2	once	NA	TRBV9	TGTGCCAGCAGCGTATTGCCAGAGAACACCGGGGAGCTGTTTTTT	CASSVLPENTGELFF
TRBJ1-6	NA	NA	TRBV9	TGTGCCAGCAGCGTTGACAGGCTCAATTCACCCCTCCACTTT	CASSVDRLNSPLHF
TRBJ2-3	NA	NA	TRBV4-2	TGTGCCAGCAGCCTAACCCAGGGGAAAGCAGATACGCAGTATTTT	CASSLTQGKADTQYF
TRBJ2-1	NA	TRBD1	TRBV5-1	TGCGCCAGCAGCTTGACGGGACAGGTAAAATACAATGAGCAGTTCTTC	CASSLTGQVKYNEQFF
TRBJ2-3	NA	NA	TRBV7-7	TGTGCTAGCAGCCCTAAGGGGGGGGAGGCAGATACGCAGTATTTT	CASSPKGGEADTQYF
TRBJ2-6	NA	NA	TRBV7-6	TGTGCCAGCAGCTTAGGGGCCTCAATGGGGGGGGCCTCTGGGGCCAACGTCCTGACTTTC	CASSLGASMGGASGANVLTF
TRBJ2-3	NA	TRBD1	TRBV19	TGTGCCAGTAGTACCACAGGGGGCGCAGATACGCAGTATTTT	CASSTTGGADTQYF
TRBJ1-5	NA	NA	TRBV5-6	TGTGCCAGCAGCTTGGGTAAGGTCGGGTATCAGCCCCAGCATTTT	CASSLGKVGYQPQHF
TRBJ2-1	NA	TRBD1	TRBV11-3	TGTGCCAGCAGCTTAGGACAGGGATGGAATGAGCAGTTCTTC	CASSLGQGWNEQFF
TRBJ1-2	NA	NA	TRBV10-3	TGTGCCATCAGTGAGTCGTCAGGACTTCTTAACTATGGCTACACCTTC	CAISESSGLLNYGYTF
TRBJ2-7	NA	TRBD2	TRBV4-2	TGTGCCAGCAGCCACGGGGGCGGGAGGAATTACGAGCAGTACTTC	CASSHGGGRNYEQYF
TRBJ2-7	few	NA	TRBV7-9	TGTGCCAGCAGCATCCAGGGGTACGAGCAGTACTTC	CASSIQGYEQYF
TRBJ2-7	once	TRBD2	TRBV18	TGTGCCAGCTCACCTACTAGCGGGAGCTACGAGCAGTACTTC	CASSPTSGSYEQYF
TRBJ2-7	NA	TRBD1	TRBV5-1	TGCGCCAGCAAGCCTGGACAGGGGGCGCGGGAGCAGTACTTC	CASKPGQGAREQYF
TRBJ1-1	NA	NA	TRBV6-6	TGTGCCAGCAGTTACTCCGGGATTAGTAACGCTGAAGCTTTCTTT	CASSYSGISNAEAFF
TRBJ2-5	NA	TRBD1	TRBV7-7	TGTGCCAGCAGCTGGACAGGCCAAGAGACCCAGTACTTC	CASSWTGQETQYF
TRBJ2-1	NA	NA	TRBV11-2	TGTGCCAGCAGCTTAGGAGTAGCGGCCTACAATGAGCAGTTCTTC	CASSLGVAAYNEQFF
TRBJ2-3	NA	NA	TRBV9	TGTGCCAGCAGCTACACAGATACGCAGTATTTT	CASSYTDTQYF
TRBJ2-7	NA	NA	TRBV5-1	TGCGCCAGCAGCTCAACCCCCGACGGGAGCTCCTACGAGCAGTACTTC	CASSSTPDGSSYEQYF
TRBJ1-6	NA	NA	TRBV4-1	TGCGCCAGCAGCTATGATTTGAGGTATAGCTCCTATAATTCACCCCTCCACTTT	CASSYDLRYSSYNSPLHF
TRBJ2-7	NA	NA	TRBV19	TGTGCCAGTAGTAGGGGACATCGACTAACCTACGAGCAGTACTTC	CASSRGHRLTYEQYF
TRBJ2-7	NA	NA	TRBV9	TGTGCCAGCAGCGTTGGTGAATTCTACTACGAGCAGTACTTC	CASSVGEFYYEQYF
TRBJ2-1	NA	NA	TRBV6-4	TGTGCCAGCAGTGAGGTCGGGAGCTCCTACAATGAGCAGTTCTTC	CASSEVGSSYNEQFF